This T cell receptor beta chain was captured in a study of human T cells and chemical hapten exposure. Study summary: Across its roughly 22 weeks, the study gave patients weekly diphenylcyclopropenone doses to the scalp. A mostly female patient group had alopecia areata, totalis or universalis.

With regard to this clonotype: What it binds is not known.

TCRdb fed the RACE reads into MiXCR, producing one record per CDR3 protein. The sample includes about 340,000 distinct CDR3 sequences, approximately 6.9% of them seen just once. CDR1 is SQVTM, CDR2 ANQGSEA, per germline. The CDR3 has 14 amino acids. V trimming: 6 bases; J trimming: 2 bases; junction bases outside the gene matches: 6. As for time point: patch test 1, 2 weeks after DPC sensitization. As for treatment: therapeutic diphenylcyclopropenone sensitization with weekly scalp DPC. Findings and caveats of the study: Versus controls, expanded TCRs had significantly more large CDR3 similarity clusters.

The V call is TRBV29-1, the J call TRBJ1-3; 8 nucleotides match TRBD1. The sequence was obtained from a young woman with alopecia areata. Some clones in this sample may be carry-over from other donors' samples. This specimen consisted of whole blood, obtained in connection with sensitization to the hapten diphenylcyclopropenone (DPC). The CDR3 region is CSVRTDRAGNTIYF. CDR3 DNA sequence: TGCAGCGTGCGAACGGACAGGGCTGGAAACACCATATATTTT.